This T cell receptor (beta chain) was found in a study of blood T cell repertoires in COVID-19. Study-level background: Acute and convalescent COVID-19 samples came from the United States, Italy and Spain. T cells, B-cell-depleted T cells, or PBMCs supplied cDNA or gDNA.

Clones were read by immunoSEQ multiplex PCR, and TCRdb kept only the in-frame ones, dropping some. The sample lists a few hundred thousand clones, around nine tenths seen once, with roughly a tenth in the top ten. Patients of the Seattle cohort, enrolled during active infection, were followed longitudinally. This sequence was found in a woman in her seventies with COVID-19, enrolled during active disease. The specimen was peripheral blood.

The CDR3: CASSKDRGSVTEAFF. CDR3 coding DNA: TGTGCCAGTAGTAAGGACAGGGGGTCGGTCACTGAAGCTTTCTTT. The chain combines TRBV19 with TRBJ1-1; 10 bases map to TRBD1. The CDR3 is 15 amino acids. Germline V gene sequence: CDR1 LNHDA, CDR2 SQIVND (reference sequence). J lost 4 bases, V lost 4 bases, and 6 bases had no gene match.